This TCR beta chain stems from a study of blood T cell repertoires in COVID-19. Study details: Material from acute and convalescent COVID-19 was sourced from the United States, Italy and Spain. T cells, B-cell-depleted T cells, or PBMCs supplied cDNA or gDNA.

Original analysis: Using reference gene primer amplification, nucleated cell counts were estimated. Sequenced by immunoSEQ multiplex PCR; TCRdb stores in-frame clones only, minus some. For V, J and clone size, that table is used; D and trimming come from the DNA. The data contain under 250,000 clones, approximately 87% of them singletons. Germline CDR1 and CDR2: LGHDT and YNNKEL (reference sequence). Trimming cost V 1 base and J 6 bases, with 15 bases left between them. This CDR3 region has 15 residues. This clonotype originated in a man between 60 and 75 years old with acute or convalescent COVID-19. This chain connects TRBV3-1 (or the pseudogene TRBV3-2) to TRBJ2-5, with D perhaps matching TRBD1 (6 bases). The sequenced material came from peripheral blood. This CDR3 reads CASSQVRGTRKTQYF. Here the CDR3 DNA reads TGTGCCAGCAGCCAAGTAAGGGGGACGAGGAAGACCCAGTACTTC.